This T cell receptor (beta chain) was captured in a study of T-cell memory formation after mild COVID-19 (dated by TCRdb to about 2021). Notes on the research overall: Most TCR sequence clusters were specific to one of the two donors. T-cell clones expanding and contracting after mild COVID-19 in two donors were tracked by longitudinal TCRalpha and TCRbeta repertoire sequencing. Two young, previously healthy adult volunteers, one female and one male, were included in the cohort.

PBMCs were isolated by Ficoll-Paque density gradient centrifugation. CDR1 and CDR2 were assigned from the germline V gene as MDHEN and SYDVKM. Trimmed from V: 2 bases; trimmed from J: 5 bases; junction bases lacking a gene match: 7. The CDR3 holds 15 amino acids from the cysteine to the phenylalanine. Just the 45-base CDR3 DNA is kept, in frame starting at base 1. Beyond this particular receptor, the publication reports: Only a couple of mild cases were covered in the study, and larger cohorts including severe cases with pre-infection samples were considered necessary. Contracting CD4+ clones were located mainly in the CM and EM memory subsets, whereas CD8+ clones were found to be enriched in EMRA. The detection of some responding clones in pre-infection memory suggests that pre-existing cross-reactive memory T cells joined the SARS-CoV-2 response. Balanced CD4/CD8 phenotypes were observed for clones contracting from day 15 to 85, whereas a bias towards CD4+ was observed for a second wave of clones expanding from day 15 to 37. SARS-CoV-2 specificity was not confirmed for the second-wave clones peaking on day 37.

For sequencing, an Illumina NovaSeq 6000 was employed. cDNA libraries for TCRalpha and TCRbeta were prepared by 5'RACE using constant-segment primers, with sample barcodes and unique molecular identifiers added. Trizol reagent was used to extract RNA from every sample. Amplification of the libraries took two PCR steps, and the second step added a second sample barcode plus Illumina TruSeq adapters. The libraries were sequenced on an Illumina NovaSeq using 2 x 150 bp paired-end reads. The source study handled its data this way. Reads were demultiplexed and collapsed into UMI-guided consensus sequences with migec v1.2.7. With mixcr v2.1.11, UMI consensuses were aligned to TRA and TRB V and J templates and assembled into clonotypes. A clonotype was counted as expanded or contracted only when both edgeR and NoisET called the clonotype significant, with the noise models trained on biological replicates. For edgeR calls, the cutoffs were a false discovery rate-adjusted p below 0.01 and a log2 fold-change threshold of 1. As an exploratory analysis of dynamics, max-normalized trajectories of the 1000 most abundant clonotypes were examined by PCA with hierarchical clustering. Each responding clone was given a CD4 or CD8 phenotype based on the CD4+ and CD8+ repertoires, which had been sequenced separately. TCRdb itself trimmed the public reads at Q25 with fastp, ran MiXCR and retained productive beta chains. Each CDR3 protein gets just one entry, which takes the most common genes and DNA from the rows behind it. The V and J calls come from TCRdb's annotation, not from the publication. Present in this sample are about 320,000 distinct CDR3 sequences, over 11% of which were seen just once. Together, the top ten hold over 20% of the sample.

Only a few counts were recorded for this clonotype. This receptor's antigen is unknown. No base qualities exist here, and no much larger clone lies one base off it. The sample consisted of PBMCs or a T cell subset sorted from them (not recorded which). The sequence came from a young man who had mild COVID-19 (a few samples of this study predate the infection). The sample titles of this study are shuffled in the database, so cell type and time point are left out; the donor was told from shared clones. The rearranged segments are TRBV28 and TRBJ2-7; 9 nucleotides in the junction match TRBD2. The DNA reads TGTGCCAGCAGTTTAAGGGGACTAGCTATGAACGAGCAGTACTTC. It specifies CASSLRGLAMNEQYF.